The 10 T cell receptor beta chains reported below all come from one sample, sequenced in a study of CD4 T cells in relation to SARS-CoV-2 and coronaviruses. The unexposed donors gave CD4+ T cells in about 2010-2019, prior to COVID-19. The cells were cultured for over eight days before CD4+ T cells were isolated. These receptors' targets are unknown. Repertoires were generated with immunoSEQ multiplex PCR, while TCRdb's copy carries only in-frame clones and drops some. The table has some 21,000 clones, around 76% seen once. Material: CD4+ T cells from PBMCs, cultured in vitro. These receptors were collected from a human donor in good health.

This chain uses TRBV3-1 (or the pseudogene TRBV3-2) with TRBJ2-3, with TRBD2 matching over 12 bases. This CDR3 contains 14 residues. CDR1 is LGHDT and CDR2 is YNNKEL in the germline V gene (reference sequence). V dropped 5 bases and J dropped 7; count of bases not matched to a gene: 4. The CDR3, as DNA: TGTGCCAGCAGCGTCTGGACTAGCGGGAATACGCAGTATTTT. Its protein is CASSVWTSGNTQYF.

The rearrangement uses TRBV4-3 and TRBJ2-7, with D perhaps TRBD1 (5 bases). CDR1 and CDR2 from the germline V gene are LGHNA and YSLEER. The CDR3 covers 15 residues. Between the trimmed V and J ends, which lost 0 bases and 2 bases, there was a span of 11 bases. The CDR3 DNA reads as TGCGCCAGCAGCCAAGATGTGCAGGGCCCCTACGAGCAGTACTTC. Translation gives CASSQDVQGPYEQYF.

The chain is built from TRBV21-1 and TRBJ2-1. TRBV21-1 is deemed a pseudogene. The CDR3 covers 9 residues. The CDR3 DNA is TGTGCCAGATGGCGTGAGCAGTTCTTC. This translates into CARWREQFF.

The gene calls are TRBV6-2 or TRBV6-3 and TRBJ2-3; tentatively, D is TRBD1 or TRBD2 (5 bases each). CDR1 is MNHEY, CDR2 SVGEGT, per germline. CDR3 length: 14 residues. V was pared by 4 bases and J by 6 bases, with 14 bases between. CDR3 sequence reads: CASSSGTPYDTQYF. The CDR3 coding sequence is TGTGCCAGCAGTTCCGGGACCCCCTACGATACGCAGTATTTT.

This chain links TRBV11-3 with TRBJ2-1, with D possibly matching TRBD2 (7 bases). CDR1 SGHNT and CDR2 YENEEA come from the germline V gene. V lost 5 bases to trimming and J lost 10 bases, with 27 bases between them. CDR3 length: 17 amino acids. The CDR3 loop is CASSPGRGGGRQKEQFF. The CDR3 DNA reads as TGTGCCAGCAGCCCGGGTAGGGGCGGGGGCCGGCAGAAAGAGCAGTTCTTC.

The chain uses TRBV2 and TRBJ2-3; 8 nucleotides match TRBD2. The CDR3 contains 15 residues. CDR1 SNHLY and CDR2 FYNNEI come from the germline V gene. V shed 5 bases and J 0 bases; nucleotides not matched to a gene: 4. The CDR3 loop reads CASSSSGLSTDTQYF. CDR3 bases: TGTGCCAGCAGTTCTAGCGGGCTCAGCACAGATACGCAGTATTTT. The full variable domain, in which reference TRBV2 and TRBJ2-3 provide the parts outside the CDR3, is EPEVTQTPSHQVTQMGQEVILRCVPISNHLYFYWYRQILGQKVEFLVSFYNNEISEKSEIFDDQFSVERPDGSNFTLKIRSTKLEDSAMYFCASSSSGLSTDTQYFGPGTRLTVL.

The chain uses TRBV10-2 and TRBJ1-6, with D uncertain. Trimming pared 2 bases from V and 6 bases from J, leaving 8 bases between. Germline V CDR1 and CDR2: WSHSY, SAAADI. CDR3 size: 14 residues. The CDR3 is CASSERRINSPLHF. DNA for the CDR3: TGCGCCAGCAGTGAGCGACGTATTAATTCACCCCTCCACTTT.

V usage is TRBV3-1 (or the pseudogene TRBV3-2) and J usage is TRBJ2-3; D is perhaps TRBD1 (5 bases). The CDR3 consists of 15 residues. V lost 2 bases, J lost 4 bases, and 13 bases lay in between. The germline V gene encodes CDR1 LGHDT and CDR2 YNNKEL (reference sequence). The CDR3 is CASSQRTQGADTQYF. The CDR3 bases are TGTGCCAGCAGCCAACGGACACAAGGGGCAGATACGCAGTATTTT.

This clone has only one observation. The chain's CDR3 is CASRTSGRPGEQFF. The CDR3 DNA sequence: TGTGCCAGCCGGACTAGCGGGAGGCCAGGTGAGCAGTTCTTC. This sequence joins TRBV25-1 and TRBJ2-1, with 14 nucleotides matching TRBD2. The germline CDR1 and CDR2 sequences are MGHDK and SYGVNS. CDR3 length: 14 residues. Germline trimming cut 8 bases from V and 9 bases from J; bases unmatched to any gene: 6.

V and J are TRBV30 and TRBJ1-6; D call uncertain. This CDR3 has 12 residues. Germline lookup yields CDR1 GTSNPN and CDR2 SVGIG (reference sequence). Between the trimmed V and J ends, which lost 3 bases and 10 bases, there was a span of 10 bases. The CDR3 DNA reads TGTGCCTGGAGACTGACCGGATCACCCCTCCACTTT. It is translated as CAWRLTGSPLHF.